This T cell receptor (beta chain) was sequenced during a study of T cells in severe cutaneous drug reactions. The wider study: Enrolled patients had probable or definite SJS/TEN or DRESS per RegiSCAR.

The patients sequenced had a carbamazepine-induced Stevens-Johnson syndrome or toxic epidermal necrolysis reaction. Bulk and single-cell libraries used iRepertoire multiplex PCR with TCR subtype-specific primers. Input for bulk TCR libraries: roughly 90-500 ng RNA per sample. TCRdb re-called the multiplex PCR reads, yielding one record per CDR3 amino acid sequence without DNA. The table counts around 20,000 distinct CDR3 sequences; 6.5% to 8% lies in the top ten. The V gene's germline CDR1 is MNHEY and CDR2 SMNVEV (reference sequence). The CDR3 consists of 15 residues. The sequence was collected from a human donor with toxic epidermal necrolysis, a severe cutaneous drug reaction. The genes are TRBV27 and TRBJ2-7; the D call of TRBD1 rests on TCRdb alone, since no DNA is present to check it. Sequencing input: PBMCs. This CDR3 is CASSSPATNSYEQYF.